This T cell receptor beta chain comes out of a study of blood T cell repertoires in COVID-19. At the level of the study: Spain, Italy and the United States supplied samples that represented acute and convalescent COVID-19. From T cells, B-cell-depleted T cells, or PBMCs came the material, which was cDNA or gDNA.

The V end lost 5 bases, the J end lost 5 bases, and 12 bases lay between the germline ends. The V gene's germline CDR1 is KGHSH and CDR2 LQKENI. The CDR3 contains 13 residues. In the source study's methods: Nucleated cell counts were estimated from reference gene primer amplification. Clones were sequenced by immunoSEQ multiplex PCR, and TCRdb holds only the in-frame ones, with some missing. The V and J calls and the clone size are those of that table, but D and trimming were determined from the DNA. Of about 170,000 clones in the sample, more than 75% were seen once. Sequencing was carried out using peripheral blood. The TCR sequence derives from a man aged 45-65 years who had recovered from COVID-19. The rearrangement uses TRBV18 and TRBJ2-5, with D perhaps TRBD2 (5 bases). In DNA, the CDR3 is TGTGCCAGCTCAAAAGGGTTAGCGGAGACCCAGTACTTC. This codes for CASSKGLAETQYF.